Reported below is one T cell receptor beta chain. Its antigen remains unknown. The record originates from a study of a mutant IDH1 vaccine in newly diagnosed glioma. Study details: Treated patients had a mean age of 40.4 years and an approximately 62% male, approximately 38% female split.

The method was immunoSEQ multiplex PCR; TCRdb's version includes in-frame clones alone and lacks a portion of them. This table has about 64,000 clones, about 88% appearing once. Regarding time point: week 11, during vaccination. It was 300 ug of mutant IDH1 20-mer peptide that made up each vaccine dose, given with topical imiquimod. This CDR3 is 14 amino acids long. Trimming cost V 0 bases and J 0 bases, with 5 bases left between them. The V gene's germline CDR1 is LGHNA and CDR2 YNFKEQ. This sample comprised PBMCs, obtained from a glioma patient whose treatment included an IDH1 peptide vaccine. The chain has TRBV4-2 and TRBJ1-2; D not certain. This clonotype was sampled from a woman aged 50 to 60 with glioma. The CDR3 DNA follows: TGTGCCAGCAGCCAAGATATGGCTAACTATGGCTACACCTTC. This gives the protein CASSQDMANYGYTF.